This T cell receptor (beta chain) was retrieved from a study of blood T cell repertoires in COVID-19. Study background: The origin of the acute and convalescent COVID-19 samples was the United States, Italy and Spain. T cells, B-cell-depleted T cells, or PBMCs provided the cDNA or gDNA that served as material.

As processed by the authors: Amplification of reference gene primers was used by the study to estimate nucleated cell counts. Only in-frame clones appear in the TCRdb table, and some are missing; sequencing was by immunoSEQ multiplex PCR. That table furnishes V, J and clone size, whereas the DNA furnished D and trimming. Here the sample spans some 98,000 clones, less than 85% being singletons. The ends lost 4 bases at V and 0 bases at J; junction bases unmatched: 10. Per the germline V gene, CDR1 is SGHRS and CDR2 is YFSETQ. The CDR3 is made up of 17 amino acids. Sequencing input: peripheral blood. This TCR was sampled from a man aged 65 to 79 with active or convalescent COVID-19. V usage is TRBV5-1 and J usage is TRBJ1-5; 7 nucleotides align to TRBD1. CDR3 amino acids: CASSVNRGLYSNQPQHF. The CDR3 DNA follows: TGCGCCAGCAGCGTCAACAGGGGACTGTATAGCAATCAGCCCCAGCATTTT.